These 15 T cell receptor beta chains were all obtained from the same sample, sequenced in a study of blood T cell repertoires in COVID-19. Using immunoSEQ multiplex PCR, the repertoire was profiled, and TCRdb retains in-frame clones only, with some absent. The sample yields about 350,000 clones, over 80% seen once. Sequencing used peripheral blood. These receptors all come from a man aged 25-45 years with COVID-19, enrolled during active disease.

The rearrangement uses TRBV6-5 and TRBJ1-5; no clear D gene. Germline V gene data show CDR1 as MNHEY and CDR2 as SVGAGI. This CDR3 has 15 amino acids. Trimming removed 0 bases from V and 4 bases from J, with 10 bases in between. The DNA for the CDR3 is TGTGCCAGCAGTTACTCTCACGGACTGAATCAGCCCCAGCATTTT. It translates to CASSYSHGLNQPQHF.

The V and J genes are TRBV4-3 and TRBJ2-7, with D hard to call. Germline values: CDR1 LGHNA, CDR2 YSLEER. The CDR3 runs to 13 residues. Trimming took 0 bases from V and 4 from J, leaving 7 bases between them. DNA for the CDR3: TGCGCCAGCAGCCAAGAACGAGGTTACGAGCAGTACTTC. Translation gives CASSQERGYEQYF.

The chain links TRBV19 to TRBJ1-1; D unresolved. This CDR3 spans 20 amino acids. The V and J ends lost 5 bases and 10 bases respectively, with 38 bases between them. Germline-derived CDR1 and CDR2 are LNHDA and SQIVND (reference sequence). The CDR3 region has the DNA TGTGCCAGTAGTTTCGGAGGGAGTTGGGCAGTGTTTGAACGGGAATATGGAGCTTTCTTT. It is translated as CASSFGGSWAVFEREYGAFF.

This clone turned up a few times. The V call is TRBV7-3, the J call TRBJ2-2; D is possibly TRBD2 (6 bases). V shed 5 bases and J shed 2 bases, with 12 bases lying between them. Germline-derived CDR1 and CDR2 are SGHTA and FQGTGA. The CDR3 has 15 residues. The CDR3 loop is CASSTRGTNTGELFF. The CDR3 nucleotides are TGTGCCAGCAGCACCCGCGGGACTAACACCGGGGAGCTGTTTTTT. The complete variable domain, with remaining parts taken from reference TRBV7-3 and TRBJ2-2, reads GAGVSQTPSNKVTEKGKYVELRCDPISGHTALYWYRQSLGQGPEFLIYFQGTGAADDSGLPNDRFFAVRPEGSVSTLKIQRTERGDSAVYLCASSTRGTNTGELFFGEGSRLTVL.

This clone was detected only a few times. The V and J genes are TRBV28 and TRBJ1-5; D gene ambiguous. Per the germline V gene, CDR1 is MDHEN and CDR2 is SYDVKM. The ends were cut back, 4 bases at V and 4 bases at J, with 14 bases in the middle. This CDR3 spans 15 amino acids. The CDR3: CASSWPGSANQPQHF. The CDR3 bases are TGTGCCAGCAGTTGGCCCGGGTCAGCAAATCAGCCCCAGCATTTT. Supplemented by reference TRBV28 and TRBJ1-5, the full variable domain reads DVKVTQSSRYLVKRTGEKVFLECVQDMDHENMFWYRQDPGLGLRLIYFSYDVKMKEKGDIPEGYSVSREKKERFSLILESASTNQTSMYLCASSWPGSANQPQHFGDGTRLSIL.

This sequence joins TRBV5-1 and TRBJ2-1, with D perhaps TRBD2 (6 bases). Trimming pared 4 bases from V and 7 bases from J, leaving 21 bases between. This CDR3 region has 16 residues. CDR1 and CDR2 (germline): SGHRS, YFSETQ. The CDR3 region has the DNA TGCGCCAGCAGCCCCTGGCGGTTGGGAGGCACTAATGAGCAGTTCTTC. Translating gives CASSPWRLGGTNEQFF.

The sample holds a few counts of this clone. This chain joins TRBV4-3 and TRBJ2-7, with 13 bases lining up with TRBD2. CDR1 is LGHNA and CDR2 is YSLEER in the germline V gene. The ends lost 3 bases at V and 6 bases at J; junction bases unmatched: 8. The CDR3 has 16 residues. The CDR3, as DNA: TGCGCCAGCAGCCAGGATAGGACTAGCGGGAGAGGCGAGCAGTACTTC. Its protein product is CASSQDRTSGRGEQYF.

This clone was found once. CDR3 region: CASSRRASGSGNEQFF. DNA for the CDR3: TGCGCCAGCAGCCGCCGGGCTAGCGGGAGCGGAAATGAGCAGTTCTTC. The V gene is TRBV4-3, the J gene TRBJ2-1; TRBD2 aligns across 10 bases. There are 16 residues in the CDR3. Germline V gene data show CDR1 as LGHNA and CDR2 as YSLEER. The V segment lost 4 bases and the J segment 7 bases; nucleotides outside the gene matches: 10.

DNA of the CDR3: TGTGCCAGCAGAACTGACAGCATGAACACTGAAGCTTTCTTT. It yields the protein CASRTDSMNTEAFF. The J gene is TRBJ1-1, the V gene TRBV6-5; the D gene is possibly TRBD1 (5 bases). The germline V gene encodes CDR1 MNHEY and CDR2 SVGAGI. Deletions cut 6 bases from V and 0 bases from J, with 11 bases between. The CDR3 covers 14 residues.

The V and J genes are TRBV5-1 and TRBJ2-5; perhaps TRBD2 as D (6 bases). V lost 2 bases to trimming and J lost 0 bases, with 11 bases between them. The germline V gene has CDR1 SGHRS and CDR2 YFSETQ. CDR3 length: 15 residues. As DNA, the CDR3 is TGCGCCAGCAGCTTAACGGTAGCGGACCAAGAGACCCAGTACTTC. Its protein is CASSLTVADQETQYF.

The chain's CDR3 is CASSPQNMGTSGRWETQYF. The CDR3 region has the DNA TGTGCCAGCTCACCACAAAACATGGGGACTAGCGGGAGATGGGAGACCCAGTACTTC. The chain combines TRBV18 with TRBJ2-5; 14 positions agree with TRBD2. Trimming at V came to 1 base and at J to 5 bases, leaving 12 bases not matched to a gene. The length of the CDR3 is 19 residues. Germline-derived CDR1 and CDR2 are KGHSH and LQKENI.

This CDR3 is CASQGQPSTGELFF. The CDR3 nucleotides read TGTGCCAGCCAGGGACAGCCGTCCACCGGGGAGCTGTTTTTT. The V gene is TRBV25-1, the J gene TRBJ2-2, with 7 bases fitting TRBD1. CDR1 and CDR2 (germline): MGHDK, SYGVNS. The CDR3 spans 14 residues. V gave up 8 bases and J gave up 4 bases; unmatched junction bases: 7.

The V call is TRBV5-4, the J call TRBJ2-3; perhaps TRBD2 as D (5 bases). CDR1 and CDR2 (germline): SGHNT, YYREEE (reference sequence). This CDR3 contains 14 residues. V dropped 1 base and J dropped 1 base, with 7 bases sitting between them. The DNA for the CDR3 is TGTGCCAGCAGCTTGAGAGCGGGCACAGATACGCAGTATTTT. Translated, it gives CASSLRAGTDTQYF.

The chain carries TRBV5-1 and TRBJ1-2, with 9 nucleotides matching TRBD1. Germline values: CDR1 SGHRS, CDR2 YFSETQ. The ends lost 6 bases at V and 5 bases at J; junction bases unmatched: 8. This CDR3 is built from 14 residues. CDR3 coding DNA: TGCGCCAGCAACATAGAAGGGACAGGGTATGGCTACACCTTC. It translates to CASNIEGTGYGYTF.

The V call is TRBV5-1, the J call TRBJ2-7, with 10 bases identical to TRBD1. With 4 bases clipped from V and 4 bases from J, the junction kept 8 bases outside the gene matches. CDR1 is SGHRS, CDR2 YFSETQ, per germline. This CDR3 spans 15 amino acids. CDR3 DNA: TGCGCCAGCAGCCTGATGACAGGGGGCACATACGAGCAGTACTTC. It specifies CASSLMTGGTYEQYF.